What follows describes a single TCR beta chain. Its cognate antigen is unknown. This sample stems from a study of OX40 agonist ivuxolimab in advanced cancers. Whole-study findings and limits: No determination was made of the antigen specificity of the expanded peripheral T cells. Dosing at 0.1 to 3.0 mg/kg was accompanied by clonal expansion of CD4+ and CD8+ blood T cells by week 6.

From germline, CDR1 is SGHRS and CDR2 YFSETQ. Germline trimming cut 5 bases from V and 8 bases from J; bases unmatched to any gene: 5. The CDR3 has 14 residues. Measured with immunoSEQ multiplex PCR; TCRdb has only the in-frame clones, and not every one. The repertoire has over 90,000 clones, 86% of them found once; the top ten carry approximately 5.7%. The rearrangement links TRBV5-1 to TRBJ2-3; 13 bases match TRBD2. The TCR originated in an adult with an advanced solid tumor such as melanoma, head and neck, liver or kidney cancer. The source was CD4+ or CD8+ T cells sorted from blood, collected in a trial of the OX40 agonist ivuxolimab. The CDR3 loop is CASSIGLAGATQYF. CDR3 nucleotide sequence: TGCGCCAGCAGTATAGGACTAGCGGGAGCTACGCAGTATTTT.